This TCR beta chain was sequenced during a study of CD8 T cells in Susac syndrome. About the study: Each patient with Susac syndrome, at the time of blood draw, was therapy-naive, on corticosteroids, or on intravenous immunoglobulin alone. Overall study results and limits: Individuals included in the TCR sequencing and HLA analysis were acknowledged by the study to be relatively few in number.

Under recently defined diagnostic criteria, the patients with Susac syndrome qualified as having definite or probable disease. It was with random hexamers that 0.5 to 1 ug RNA was reverse transcribed. TCR beta CDR3 was amplified by immunoSEQ covering 54 Vbeta and 13 Jbeta. One entry per CDR3 protein results from TCRdb running MiXCR on the immunoSEQ multiplex PCR reads. The repertoire has 150,000 to 200,000 distinct CDR3 sequences, around 94% of them found once; the top ten carry approximately 0.099%. Comments on this clonotype: Its antigen is as yet unknown.

CDR3 size: 15 residues. The J segment lost 3 bases and the V segment lost 5 bases, leaving 9 bases of the junction unmatched. The germline CDR1 and CDR2 sequences are SEHNR and FQNEAQ (reference sequence). Material for sequencing was CD4+ T cells from PBMCs. This TCR was recovered from a human donor with Susac syndrome. The genes are TRBV7-9 and TRBJ1-2; 7 bases are shared with TRBD1. CDR3 in DNA: TGTGCCAGCAGCCCCCAGGGGGGCGAAGACTATGGCTACACCTTC. Translation gives CASSPQGGEDYGYTF.